This is a list of T cell receptor beta chains from one sample in a study of cytomegalovirus exposure and HLA in healthy donors. Produced via immunoSEQ multiplex PCR; TCRdb's table is partial and in-frame only. The data show 150,000 to 180,000 clones, 74% seen once. The source material was PBMCs. The receptor source for this set is a man aged 30 to 45 in good health and CMV-seronegative. Both conserved end residues are part of each CDR3. Each record gives: J gene, V gene, D gene, clone size, CDR3 DNA, CDR3 protein. The D gene is left open where the match is weak. The listing skips clone size in some rows; elsewhere it reads once, few, many or a size class.

TRBJ1-2	TRBV5-6	NA	NA	TGTGCCAGCAGCTTGGGAGGGGGACGTAACTATGGCTACACCTTC	CASSLGGGRNYGYTF
TRBJ1-6	TRBV6-5	TRBD1	NA	TGTGCCAGCAGTCCGGGACAGGGGAATTCACCCCTCCACTTT	CASSPGQGNSPLHF
TRBJ1-5	TRBV7-2	NA	NA	TGTGCCAGCAGCGATCGACTAAATCAGCCCCAGCATTTT	CASSDRLNQPQHF
TRBJ2-3	TRBV7-9	TRBD2	NA	TGTTCCAGCAGCACGCTAGCGGGGGGGCGGGGCACAGATACGCAGTATTTT	CSSSTLAGGRGTDTQYF
TRBJ2-7	TRBV27	TRBD1	NA	TGTGCCAGCAGGCATACAGGGGGCCCCTACGAGCAGTACTTC	CASRHTGGPYEQYF
TRBJ2-2	TRBV5-1	NA	NA	TGCGCCAGCAGCTTGGTACAGGGTAACACCGGGGAGCTGTTTTTT	CASSLVQGNTGELFF
TRBJ2-7	TRBV14	TRBD1	NA	TGTGCCAGCAGCCGACAGGGTACCTACGAGCAGTACTTC	CASSRQGTYEQYF
TRBJ1-1	TRBV7-2	NA	few	TGTGCCAGCAGCCTTTTTACAGGGTCCCGAGAAGCTTTCTTT	CASSLFTGSREAFF
TRBJ1-5	TRBV25-1	NA	NA	TGTGCCAGCAGTGAATATGGTAATGGACAGACCGATCAGCCCCAGCATTTT	CASSEYGNGQTDQPQHF
TRBJ2-1	TRBV7-2	NA	NA	TGTGCCAGCAGGCCCCCCGGTGGGCTATACAATGAGCAGTTCTTC	CASRPPGGLYNEQFF
TRBJ1-1	TRBV27	TRBD1	NA	TGTGCCAGCAGTTTATCGCAGGGGGCGAACCCTGAAGCTTTCTTT	CASSLSQGANPEAFF
TRBJ1-1	TRBV18	NA	NA	TGTGCCAGCTCACCACCTTCTGGCGGGACTGAAGCTTTCTTT	CASSPPSGGTEAFF
TRBJ1-1	TRBV5-4	NA	NA	TGTGCCAGCAGCTCTGAACAGGGGAACACTGAAGCTTTCTTT	CASSSEQGNTEAFF